Below are 17 T cell receptor beta chains sequenced from a single sample in a study of cytomegalovirus exposure and HLA in healthy donors. Researchers ran the PCR with 60 Vbeta and 13 Jbeta primers. Libraries were prepared by immunoSEQ multiplex PCR; TCRdb keeps only in-frame clonotypes and omits some of them. The data show roughly 120,000 clones, with roughly 78% seen just once and 5.3% held by the top ten. Sequenced material: PBMCs. The receptors stem from a man aged 25 to 40 in good health and CMV-seronegative.

The V gene is TRBV7-6, the J gene TRBJ2-5; TRBD1 matches at 9 bases. The CDR3 extends over 15 amino acids. Germline V gene lookup returns CDR1 SGHVS and CDR2 FNYEAQ. The trim removed 6 bases at V and 5 bases at J, leaving 10 bases unmatched. The CDR3 DNA sequence: TGTGCCAGCAGTATTACAGGGGGCGTGGGGGAGACCCAGTACTTC. It translates to CASSITGGVGETQYF. The entire variable domain, with the rest obtained from reference TRBV7-6 and TRBJ2-5, is as follows: GAGVSQSPRYKVTKRGQDVALRCDPISGHVSLYWYRQALGQGPEFLTYFNYEAQQDKSGLPNDRFSAERPEGSISTLTIQRTEQRDSAMYRCASSITGGVGETQYFGPGTRLLVL.

The rearrangement joins TRBV20-1 to TRBJ1-2; no clear D. This CDR3 is built from 11 residues. Germline CDR1 and CDR2: DFQATT and SNEGSKA (reference sequence). This chain's CDR3 is CSLAAGGGYTF. Written as DNA, the CDR3 is TGCAGCCTCGCGGCAGGAGGGGGCTACACCTTC.

This clone appeared a few times. The chain combines TRBV30 with TRBJ2-7; TRBD1 is a possible D gene (6 bases). The CDR3 totals 18 residues. V was clipped by 0 bases and J by 6 bases, with 27 bases between them. Germline V CDR1 and CDR2: GTSNPN, SVGIG (reference sequence). CDR3 protein: CAWSVRDKMPLSPSEQYF. The CDR3 bases are TGTGCCTGGAGTGTTCGGGACAAAATGCCCCTAAGTCCGTCCGAGCAGTACTTC.

The CDR3 region has the DNA TGCAGCGTTGGTGGACAGCGAAGCCCCACAGATACGCAGTATTTT. It codes for CSVGGQRSPTDTQYF. The V gene is TRBV29-1, the J gene TRBJ2-3; D is possibly TRBD1 (6 bases). Germline V gives CDR1 SQVTM, CDR2 ANQGSEA. This CDR3 region has 15 residues. V lost 4 bases to trimming and J lost 2 bases, with 16 bases between them.

This chain uses TRBV4-2 with TRBJ1-3, with D perhaps TRBD1 (6 bases). CDR3 length equals 17 residues. Trimming removed 0 bases from V and 7 bases from J, with 19 bases in between. Germline V gives CDR1 LGHNA, CDR2 YNFKEQ. This CDR3 is CASSQDGETGFRNTIYF. The CDR3 DNA reads TGTGCCAGCAGCCAAGATGGGGAGACAGGTTTCAGGAACACCATATATTTT.

This clone was seen a handful of times. V usage is TRBV6-4 and J usage is TRBJ2-3; 8 nucleotides align to TRBD2. The CDR3 totals 14 residues. Trimming at V came to 6 bases and at J to 0 bases, leaving 2 bases not matched to a gene. The germline CDR1 and CDR2 sequences are MRHNA and SNTAGT. Here the CDR3 reads CASSKRGSTDTQYF. CDR3 sequence (DNA): TGTGCCAGCAGCAAGCGGGGGAGCACAGATACGCAGTATTTT.

This chain links TRBV30 with TRBJ2-1; D perhaps matches TRBD2 (6 bases). Germline V lookup: CDR1 GTSNPN, CDR2 SVGIG (reference sequence). V lost 0 bases and J 7 bases, leaving 16 bases between the germline ends. The CDR3 extends over 15 amino acids. DNA for the CDR3: TGTGCCTGGAGTGTACGCGCGGGAAGTAGTAATGAGCAGTTCTTC. This translates into CAWSVRAGSSNEQFF.

The V and J genes are TRBV19 and TRBJ1-5; tentative D call: TRBD1 (6 bases). The germline CDR1 and CDR2 sequences are LNHDA and SQIVND (reference sequence). The CDR3 is 13 residues long. The V and J ends lost 4 bases and 7 bases respectively, with 11 bases between them. CDR3 in amino acids: CASSTQGRQPQHF. The CDR3 nucleotides read TGTGCCAGTAGTACACAGGGCCGGCAGCCCCAGCATTTT. Based on the CDR3 plus reference TRBV19 and TRBJ1-5, the full variable domain is DGGITQSPKYLFRKEGQNVTLSCEQNLNHDAMYWYRQDPGQGLRLIYYSQIVNDFQKGDIAEGYSVSREKKESFPLTVTSAQKNPTAFYLCASSTQGRQPQHFGDGTRLSIL.

This clone occurred once. This chain connects TRBV18 to TRBJ2-7; 7 bases fit TRBD1. Trimming took 3 bases from V and 2 from J; bases not matched to a gene: 7. The germline V gene has CDR1 KGHSH and CDR2 LQKENI. CDR3 length: 15 amino acids. CDR3 in amino acids: CASSPQTGFTYEQYF. The CDR3 DNA reads as TGTGCCAGCTCACCCCAGACAGGGTTCACCTACGAGCAGTACTTC. The full variable domain, in which reference TRBV18 and TRBJ2-7 provide the parts outside the CDR3, is NAGVMQNPRHLVRRRGQEARLRCSPMKGHSHVYWYRQLPEEGLKFMVYLQKENIIDESGMPKERFSAEFPKEGPSILRIQQVVRGDSAAYFCASSPQTGFTYEQYFGPGTRLTVT.

V usage is TRBV4-1 and J usage is TRBJ1-3; the D is unclear. The CDR3 extends over 15 amino acids. Trimming took 1 base from V and 2 from J, leaving 9 bases between them. Germline CDR1 and CDR2: MGHRA and YSYEKL. The DNA of the CDR3 is TGCGCCAGCAGCCAAGGGCGGGGAACTGGAAACACCATATATTTT. Encoded protein: CASSQGRGTGNTIYF.

The rearrangement uses TRBV10-3 and TRBJ1-5; D gene uncertain. From germline, CDR1 is ENHRY and CDR2 SYGVKD. V lost 2 bases and J lost 5, with 4 bases in between. The CDR3 sequence is 12 residues long. Here the CDR3 DNA reads TGTGCCATCAGTGAGCCCTATCAGCCCCAGCATTTT. Protein product: CAISEPYQPQHF.

The J gene is TRBJ2-3, the V gene TRBV10-3, with D tentatively TRBD2 (5 bases). The CDR3 has 14 residues. With 2 bases removed from V and 4 bases from J, the gap between germline ends came to 10 bases. In germline, CDR1 is ENHRY, CDR2 SYGVKD. Here the CDR3 reads CAISENGKADTQYF. CDR3 sequence (DNA): TGTGCCATCAGTGAGAACGGGAAGGCAGATACGCAGTATTTT.

The chain employs TRBV9 and TRBJ1-5; D not certain. This CDR3 spans 13 amino acids. The V end lost 3 bases, the J end lost 6 bases, and 10 bases lay between the germline ends. Germline V CDR1 and CDR2: SGDLS, YYNGEE. The CDR3 loop reads CASSGGVGQPQHF. The CDR3 DNA reads TGTGCCAGCAGCGGCGGCGTAGGTCAGCCCCAGCATTTT.

The chain couples TRBV5-4 to TRBJ1-2, with 12 bases identical to TRBD1. The V gene's germline CDR1 is SGHNT and CDR2 YYREEE (reference sequence). V was pared by 4 bases and J by 6 bases, with 1 base of the junction left unmatched. The CDR3 runs 13 residues. The CDR3 DNA follows: TGTGCCAGCAGCGGGACAGGGGGCGATGGCTACACCTTC. Amino acids: CASSGTGGDGYTF.

This sequence joins TRBV5-1 and TRBJ2-2; 10 positions agree with TRBD2. This CDR3 is 16 amino acids long. CDR1 SGHRS and CDR2 YFSETQ come from the germline V gene. Unmatched junction bases numbered 4, after V lost 4 bases and J lost 1 base. CDR3 sequence (DNA): TGCGCCAGCAGCGTGAGACTAGCGGGGAACACCGGGGAGCTGTTTTTT. Translated, it gives CASSVRLAGNTGELFF.

This chain joins TRBV5-8 and TRBJ2-7; possible D gene TRBD1, 6 bases. The CDR3 sequence is 12 residues long. Trimming shortened V by 2 bases and J by 7 bases, and 10 bases separated the two germline ends. Germline-derived CDR1 and CDR2 are SGHTS and YDEGEE. CDR3 sequence: CASSFAGTEQYF. Here the CDR3 DNA reads TGTGCCAGCAGCTTCGCCGGGACAGAGCAGTACTTC. Full variable domain (remainder filled in from reference TRBV5-8 and TRBJ2-7): EAGVTQSPTHLIKTRGQQATLRCSPISGHTSVYWYQQALGLGLQFLLWYDEGEERNRGNFPPRFSGRQFPNYSSELNVNALELEDSALYLCASSFAGTEQYFGPGTRLTVT.

This clone occurred once. No conserved phenylalanine or tryptophan ends this CDR3, so it is likely a read error. The V and J genes are TRBV9 and TRBJ2-7; TRBD2 matches at 12 bases. Germline-derived CDR1 and CDR2 are SGDLS and YYNGEE. The junction had 1 base not matched to a gene; V was cut back by 2 bases and J by 4 bases. The CDR3 runs 14 residues. The CDR3 loop reads CASSVGTSGYEQYL. Here the CDR3 DNA reads TGTGCCAGCAGCGTTGGGACTAGCGGGTACGAGCAGTACCTC.